The 31 T cell receptor beta chains below all came from one sample that was sequenced in a study of T cell changes during pregnancy in multiple sclerosis. TCRdb's table, derived via immunoSEQ multiplex PCR, lists solely in-frame clones and lacks some. This table has more than 85,000 clones, just under 95% appearing once. The material was peripheral blood, obtained in the third trimester of pregnancy. The receptors were gathered from a female donor in good health, enrolled as a control in a pregnancy study.

V usage is TRBV19 and J usage is TRBJ2-5; the D gene is possibly TRBD2 (6 bases). Germline CDR1 LNHDA, CDR2 SQIVND (reference sequence). Trimming shortened V by 6 bases and J by 4 bases, and 9 bases separated the two germline ends. This CDR3 contains 12 residues. CDR3 residues: CASRQAGETQYF. Here the CDR3 DNA reads TGTGCCAGTAGACAAGCGGGAGAGACCCAGTACTTC. Drawing the rest from reference TRBV19 and TRBJ2-5, the complete variable domain is DGGITQSPKYLFRKEGQNVTLSCEQNLNHDAMYWYRQDPGQGLRLIYYSQIVNDFQKGDIAEGYSVSREKKESFPLTVTSAQKNPTAFYLCASRQAGETQYFGPGTRLLVL.

The V call is TRBV28, the J call TRBJ2-2, with 11 bases matching TRBD1. Germline loops: CDR1 MDHEN, CDR2 SYDVKM. The V segment lost 4 bases and the J segment 6 bases; nucleotides outside the gene matches: 4. The CDR3 spans 15 residues. The DNA for the CDR3 is TGTGCCAGCAGTTCCCCGGGACAGGGGGCCGGGGAGCTGTTTTTT. It encodes CASSSPGQGAGELFF.

V usage is TRBV6-6 and J usage is TRBJ1-1; 9 nucleotides match TRBD1. The CDR3 length is 15 residues. Germline CDR1 reads MNHNY; CDR2 reads SVGAGI (reference sequence). V lost 6 bases, J lost 4 bases, and 9 bases stayed unmatched. The CDR3 coding sequence is TGTGCCAGCAGACCATGGGGACAGGGTCCCACTGAAGCTTTCTTT. Its translation: CASRPWGQGPTEAFF.

This chain links TRBV4-2 with TRBJ2-4; D possibly corresponds to TRBD2 (5 bases). CDR3 length: 18 residues. Trimming took 0 bases from V and 2 from J, leaving 17 bases between them. Looked up from germline, CDR1 is LGHNA and CDR2 is YNFKEQ. DNA of the CDR3: TGTGCCAGCAGCCAAGATCCATACGGGATCCTGACCAAAAACATTCAGTACTTC. Its protein is CASSQDPYGILTKNIQYF.

This clone was found once. This chain uses TRBV27 with TRBJ2-6; D remains unclear. This CDR3 spans 14 amino acids. Deletions cut 6 bases from V and 1 base from J, with 7 bases between. Germline CDR1 MNHEY, CDR2 SMNVEV (reference sequence). The CDR3 bases are TGTGCCAGCAGGCGAGTGTCTGGGGCCAACGTCCTGACTTTC. Protein: CASRRVSGANVLTF.

This chain uses TRBV13 with TRBJ2-1; D possibly corresponds to TRBD2 (6 bases). The V and J ends lost 2 bases and 8 bases respectively, with 19 bases between them. The V gene's germline CDR1 is PRHDT and CDR2 FYEKMQ (reference sequence). The CDR3 consists of 16 residues. The CDR3 protein is CASSLSPDYRHDEQFF. The CDR3 region has the DNA TGTGCCAGCAGCTTAAGCCCGGACTATCGGCACGATGAGCAGTTCTTC.

The chain carries TRBV7-2 and TRBJ1-5; D is unclear. The CDR3 runs to 13 residues. CDR1 is SGHTA, CDR2 FQGNSA, per germline. The V and J ends lost 2 bases and 4 bases respectively, with 6 bases between them. The CDR3 loop reads CASSLSENQPQHF. CDR3 DNA: TGTGCCAGCAGCTTATCGGAGAATCAGCCCCAGCATTTT.

This chain connects TRBV28 to TRBJ2-5; the D gene is possibly TRBD2 (5 bases). The CDR3 is made up of 13 amino acids. Germline assignment: CDR1 MDHEN and CDR2 SYDVKM. The germline V and J ends were trimmed by 7 bases and 5 bases, with 14 bases remaining between them. CDR3 in amino acids: CASKPPRRETQYF. Here the CDR3 DNA reads TGTGCCAGCAAGCCACCGCGGAGGGAGACCCAGTACTTC.

The genes are TRBV14 and TRBJ2-2; D remains unclear. This CDR3 contains 18 residues. Per germline, CDR1 SGHDN and CDR2 FVKESK. Trimming left V 1 base short and J 2 bases short, with 17 bases between. The CDR3 bases are TGTGCCAGCAGCCAAGTCTATACCCTTCCCCTAAACACCGGGGAGCTGTTTTTT. Residues: CASSQVYTLPLNTGELFF.

The genes are TRBV28 and TRBJ1-2; 9 nucleotides align to TRBD1. The germline CDR1 and CDR2 sequences are MDHEN and SYDVKM. V trimming: 4 bases; J trimming: 4 bases; junction bases outside the gene matches: 13. The CDR3 covers 17 residues. CDR3 in DNA: TGTGCCAGCAGTTCCGCGGACAGGGGCCCGCGAAGCTATGGCTACACCTTC. Translated, it gives CASSSADRGPRSYGYTF.

The chain joins TRBV9 to TRBJ2-7; 12 bases align to TRBD2. Trimming at V came to 0 bases and at J to 7 bases, leaving 2 bases not matched to a gene. Germline V gene data show CDR1 as SGDLS and CDR2 as YYNGEE. This CDR3 spans 14 amino acids. Written as DNA, the CDR3 is TGTGCCAGCAGCGTAGGGACTAGCGGGAATGAGCAGTACTTC. Protein product: CASSVGTSGNEQYF. The full variable domain, completed using reference TRBV9 and TRBJ2-7, is DSGVTQTPKHLITATGQRVTLRCSPRSGDLSVYWYQQSLDQGLQFLIQYYNGEERAKGNILERFSAQQFPDLHSELNLSSLELGDSALYFCASSVGTSGNEQYFGPGTRLTVT.

The chain is built from TRBV5-1 and TRBJ2-3; tentative D call: TRBD1 (6 bases). CDR3 length: 14 amino acids. CDR1 and CDR2 from the germline V gene are SGHRS and YFSETQ. V dropped 8 bases and J dropped 2 bases, with 15 bases sitting between them. This CDR3 reads CASTLGQLTDTQYF. The CDR3 bases are TGCGCCAGTACCCTCGGACAGCTCACAGATACGCAGTATTTT. Complete variable domain (other parts from reference TRBV5-1 and TRBJ2-3): KAGVTQTPRYLIKTRGQQVTLSCSPISGHRSVSWYQQTPGQGLQFLFEYFSETQRNKGNFPGRFSGRQFSNSRSEMNVSTLELGDSALYLCASTLGQLTDTQYFGPGTRLTVL.

The J gene is TRBJ2-3, the V gene TRBV2; D may be TRBD1 (7 bases). V lost 8 bases to trimming and J lost 2 bases, with 17 bases between them. Germline assignment: CDR1 SNHLY and CDR2 FYNNEI. The CDR3 spans 15 residues. Here the CDR3 DNA reads TGTGCCAGCTCTCCGGAGGGGGCTTCCACAGATACGCAGTATTTT. Residues: CASSPEGASTDTQYF.

The CDR3 sequence: CASSFGGLVYEQYF. The DNA for the CDR3 is TGTGCCAGCAGTTTCGGGGGTTTGGTCTACGAGCAGTACTTC. This chain uses TRBV27 with TRBJ2-7; D possibly corresponds to TRBD2 (6 bases). Germline CDR1 and CDR2: MNHEY and SMNVEV (reference sequence). This CDR3 is 14 amino acids long. V lost 3 bases and J lost 3, with 12 bases in between.

V usage is TRBV28 and J usage is TRBJ2-5; 7 nucleotides align to TRBD1. The CDR3 consists of 14 residues. V lost 4 bases, J lost 1 base, and 3 bases stayed unmatched. Germline V lookup: CDR1 MDHEN, CDR2 SYDVKM. The CDR3 DNA follows: TGTGCCAGCAGTTCCGGGACAGCCCAAGAGACCCAGTACTTC. Residues: CASSSGTAQETQYF.

This clone was counted once. This chain links TRBV5-1 with TRBJ2-1; 8 nucleotides line up with TRBD1. Germline CDR1 is SGHRS and CDR2 is YFSETQ. This CDR3 region has 14 residues. V lost 4 bases to trimming and J lost 7 bases; unmatched junction nucleotides: 7. CDR3 sequence (DNA): TGCGCCAGCAGCCCCGGGACAGGTCAAAATGAGCAGTTCTTC. Protein sequence: CASSPGTGQNEQFF.

As to this clone: One junction end disagrees with the germline gene, perhaps due to a read error. This chain joins TRBV7-8 and TRBJ2-3; a weak D match, TRBD2 (6 bases). Germline CDR1 is SGHVS and CDR2 is FQNEAQ. The CDR3 loop spans 14 amino acids. The chain's CDR3 is CASSSDGPGTLTNF. Written as DNA, the CDR3 is TGTGCCAGCAGCTCCGACGGTCCCGGGACTTTAACCAACTTT.

The rearrangement uses TRBV19 and TRBJ1-2, with no clear D. In germline, CDR1 is LNHDA, CDR2 SQIVND (reference sequence). Trimming removed 5 bases at V and 7 bases at J, with 14 bases between. CDR3 length: 13 residues. For the CDR3, the DNA is TGTGCCAGTAGTCTAACCGTCCCCTCTGGCTACACCTTC. Its translation is CASSLTVPSGYTF.

The chain joins TRBV2 to TRBJ1-1, with a tentative D call TRBD1 (5 bases). CDR3 length: 15 amino acids. V shed 3 bases and J shed 3 bases, with 14 bases lying between them. Germline values: CDR1 SNHLY, CDR2 FYNNEI. The CDR3 DNA reads as TGTGCCAGCAGTGAGGTCGGGGAGGGGTACACTGAAGCTTTCTTT. Protein sequence: CASSEVGEGYTEAFF.

The CDR3 sequence: CASSFLGSGDLHNEQFF. For the CDR3, the DNA is TGTGCCAGCAGTTTCCTGGGTAGCGGAGACCTTCACAATGAGCAGTTCTTC. This chain links TRBV27 with TRBJ2-1, with a tentative D call TRBD2 (6 bases). V shed 3 bases and J shed 5 bases, with 20 bases lying between them. The CDR3 totals 17 residues. The germline V gene encodes CDR1 MNHEY and CDR2 SMNVEV (reference sequence).

The chain recombines TRBV4-2 with TRBJ2-7; 9 positions agree with TRBD1. The CDR3 totals 14 residues. From germline, CDR1 is LGHNA and CDR2 YNFKEQ. V trimming: 8 bases; J trimming: 5 bases; junction bases outside the gene matches: 10. CDR3 nucleotide sequence: TGTGCCAGCTCCCGGGACAGGGAGGCCCACGAGCAGTACTTC. Its translation is CASSRDREAHEQYF.

A word on this clone: Within the sample, other DNA sequences also encode this same CDR3. This chain links TRBV9 with TRBJ2-1; 8 positions match TRBD2. CDR1 and CDR2 from the germline V gene are SGDLS and YYNGEE. The length of the CDR3 is 14 residues. Trimming removed 1 base from V and 3 bases from J; junction bases left unmatched: 0. The CDR3 DNA sequence: TGTGCCAGCAGCGTAAGCGGGAGCTACAATGAGCAGTTCTTC. It codes for CASSVSGSYNEQFF.

The chain couples TRBV4-1 to TRBJ2-1, with TRBD2 identical over 8 bases. V shed 1 base and J 6 bases; nucleotides not matched to a gene: 8. The CDR3 is 16 residues long. The germline V gene has CDR1 MGHRA and CDR2 YSYEKL. The CDR3 sequence is CASSQAGTRGLNEQFF. The CDR3 DNA sequence: TGCGCCAGCAGCCAAGCGGGGACTAGGGGCCTCAATGAGCAGTTCTTC.

J is TRBJ2-5 and V is TRBV29-1; D is possibly TRBD1 (6 bases). Trimming took off 3 bases at V and 4 bases at J, with 12 bases between the two ends. Germline values: CDR1 SQVTM, CDR2 ANQGSEA. The CDR3 has 13 amino acids. The CDR3 sequence is CSVDQGRGETQYF. Written as DNA, the CDR3 is TGCAGCGTTGATCAGGGGAGAGGAGAGACCCAGTACTTC.

J is TRBJ1-1 and V is TRBV5-1; D may be TRBD1 (6 bases). CDR1 is SGHRS, CDR2 YFSETQ, per germline. Trimming shortened V by 6 bases and J by 1 base, and 13 bases separated the two germline ends. The CDR3 totals 14 residues. This CDR3 reads CASKRWTANTEAFF. The CDR3 DNA is TGCGCCAGCAAGAGATGGACAGCGAACACTGAAGCTTTCTTT.

The chain carries TRBV7-2 and TRBJ2-7, with TRBD1 matching over 8 bases. The CDR3 sequence is 16 residues long. Germline CDR1 SGHTA, CDR2 FQGNSA. Trimming took 5 bases from V and 2 from J; bases not matched to a gene: 11. The CDR3, as DNA: TGTGCCAGCAGCACTCCGGTGAGACAGGGGACCTACGAGCAGTACTTC. Protein: CASSTPVRQGTYEQYF.

V and J are TRBV7-9 and TRBJ1-2; D unclear. Deletions cut 6 bases from V and 1 base from J, with 12 bases between. CDR3 length equals 14 residues. Germline CDR1 is SEHNR and CDR2 is FQNEAQ (reference sequence). CDR3 sequence (DNA): TGTGCCAGCAGTACCACAGTGCTTAACTATGGCTACACCTTC. This encodes CASSTTVLNYGYTF.

The table lists this clone with a few counts. The V call is TRBV7-2, the J call TRBJ1-5; TRBD1 is a possible D gene (5 bases). CDR1 is SGHTA and CDR2 is FQGNSA in the germline V gene. The CDR3 runs 15 residues. Trimming took 1 base from V and 6 from J, leaving 13 bases between them. CDR3 residues: CASSLGVREGQPQHF. Written as DNA, the CDR3 is TGTGCCAGCAGCTTAGGGGTCAGGGAAGGTCAGCCCCAGCATTTT.

The CDR3 bases are TGTGCCACCAGCGCCCCCCCAGGGGGCCCCCACTCTGGGGCCAACGTCCTGACTTTC. This codes for CATSAPPGGPHSGANVLTF. This chain joins TRBV15 and TRBJ2-6; 8 bases line up with TRBD1. Germline V gene data show CDR1 as LNHNV and CDR2 as YYDKDF (reference sequence). The V segment lost 5 bases and the J segment 0 bases; nucleotides outside the gene matches: 12. The CDR3 covers 19 residues.

The chain recombines TRBV2 with TRBJ1-1, with D possibly TRBD1 on 5 matching bases. This CDR3 contains 13 residues. Germline V gene lookup returns CDR1 SNHLY and CDR2 FYNNEI. V gave up 6 bases and J gave up 0 bases, with 8 bases separating them. CDR3 residues: CASRRQLNTEAFF. The CDR3 DNA follows: TGTGCCAGCAGGCGACAGCTGAACACTGAAGCTTTCTTT.

V is TRBV5-6 and J is TRBJ2-1; the match to TRBD1 covers 8 bases. Germline V CDR1 and CDR2: SGHDT, YYEEEE. Unmatched junction bases numbered 6, after V lost 7 bases and J lost 6 bases. The CDR3 totals 13 residues. CDR3 sequence (DNA): TGTGCCAGCGGGCAGGGGGCTGCCAATGAGCAGTTCTTC. Its protein is CASGQGAANEQFF.